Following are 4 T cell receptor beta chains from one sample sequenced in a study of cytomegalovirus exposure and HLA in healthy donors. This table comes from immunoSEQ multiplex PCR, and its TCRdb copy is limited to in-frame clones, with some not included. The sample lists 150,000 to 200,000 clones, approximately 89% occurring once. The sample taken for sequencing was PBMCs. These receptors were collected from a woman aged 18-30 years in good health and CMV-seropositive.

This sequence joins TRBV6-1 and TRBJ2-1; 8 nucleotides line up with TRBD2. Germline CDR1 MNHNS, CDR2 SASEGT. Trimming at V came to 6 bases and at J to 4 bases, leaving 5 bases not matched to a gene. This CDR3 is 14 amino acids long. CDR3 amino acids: CASRDPSGYNEQFF. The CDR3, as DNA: TGTGCCAGCAGGGACCCTAGCGGGTACAATGAGCAGTTCTTC.

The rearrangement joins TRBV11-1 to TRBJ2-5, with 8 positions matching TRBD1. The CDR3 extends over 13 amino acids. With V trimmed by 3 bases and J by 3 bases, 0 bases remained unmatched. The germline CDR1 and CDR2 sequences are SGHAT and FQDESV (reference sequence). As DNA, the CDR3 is TGTGCCAGCAGCTTGGACAGGGAAGAGACCCAGTACTTC. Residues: CASSLDREETQYF.

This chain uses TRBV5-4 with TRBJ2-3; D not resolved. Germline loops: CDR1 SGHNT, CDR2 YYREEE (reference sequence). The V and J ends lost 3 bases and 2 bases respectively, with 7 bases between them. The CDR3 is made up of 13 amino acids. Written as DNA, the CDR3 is TGTGCCAGCAGCTCCCAACTCACAGATACGCAGTATTTT. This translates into CASSSQLTDTQYF.

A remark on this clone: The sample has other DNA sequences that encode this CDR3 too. The CDR3 protein is CASSSRGYEQYF. The CDR3 DNA reads TGTGCCAGCAGCTCCCGGGGCTACGAGCAGTACTTC. This chain connects TRBV11-3 to TRBJ2-7; possibly TRBD2 for D (5 bases). V was cut by 4 bases and J by 3 bases, with 7 bases left in between. This CDR3 region has 12 residues. Germline CDR1 and CDR2: SGHNT and YENEEA.